This T cell receptor beta chain was sequenced in a study of blood T cell repertoires in COVID-19. For the study at large: Sources were T cells, B-cell-depleted T cells, or PBMCs; the material itself was cDNA or gDNA.

Only in-frame clones appear in the TCRdb table, and some are missing; sequencing was by immunoSEQ multiplex PCR. This sample has 30,000 to 40,000 clones; roughly 80% occur once, and the top ten carry roughly 5%. This clone appeared once. V dropped 2 bases and J dropped 7; count of bases not matched to a gene: 9. From germline, CDR1 is SNHLY and CDR2 FYNNEI. The CDR3 totals 15 residues. The sequenced sample was peripheral blood. This chain links TRBV2 with TRBJ2-3; 7 nucleotides match TRBD2. The TCR was taken from a man aged 45-65 years with active COVID-19. CDR3 nucleotides: TGTGCCAGCAGTGAATGGGGGGGTAGTTTTAATACGCAGTATTTT. Protein product: CASSEWGGSFNTQYF.